This section outlines one T cell receptor (beta chain) sequence together with its context. Investigators isolated RNA and reverse transcribed it into cDNA to act as the sequencing template. Only in-frame clones appear in the TCRdb table, and some are missing; sequencing was by immunoSEQ multiplex PCR. The table records some 200,000 clones, under 60% of them present only once. Documented treatment: oral pan-JAK inhibitor, 5-10 mg twice daily. This record comes from a study of CD8+ T cells in alopecia areata. The ends were cut back, 4 bases at V and 4 bases at J, with 14 bases in the middle. CDR1 SNHLY and CDR2 FYNNEI come from the germline V gene. This CDR3 region has 14 residues.

This receptor was obtained from a human donor with alopecia areata. The chain combines TRBV2 with TRBJ2-7; possibly TRBD2 for D (6 bases). Material: CD4+ T cells sorted from blood, obtained at week 4, from a patient treated with tofacitinib. The CDR3 region is CASSVGDSAYEQYF. The CDR3 DNA is TGTGCCAGCAGTGTCGGGGACTCCGCGTACGAGCAGTACTTC. Together with reference TRBV2 and TRBJ2-7, the CDR3 gives the full variable domain: EPEVTQTPSHQVTQMGQEVILRCVPISNHLYFYWYRQILGQKVEFLVSFYNNEISEKSEIFDDQFSVERPDGSNFTLKIRSTKLEDSAMYFCASSVGDSAYEQYFGPGTRLTVT.